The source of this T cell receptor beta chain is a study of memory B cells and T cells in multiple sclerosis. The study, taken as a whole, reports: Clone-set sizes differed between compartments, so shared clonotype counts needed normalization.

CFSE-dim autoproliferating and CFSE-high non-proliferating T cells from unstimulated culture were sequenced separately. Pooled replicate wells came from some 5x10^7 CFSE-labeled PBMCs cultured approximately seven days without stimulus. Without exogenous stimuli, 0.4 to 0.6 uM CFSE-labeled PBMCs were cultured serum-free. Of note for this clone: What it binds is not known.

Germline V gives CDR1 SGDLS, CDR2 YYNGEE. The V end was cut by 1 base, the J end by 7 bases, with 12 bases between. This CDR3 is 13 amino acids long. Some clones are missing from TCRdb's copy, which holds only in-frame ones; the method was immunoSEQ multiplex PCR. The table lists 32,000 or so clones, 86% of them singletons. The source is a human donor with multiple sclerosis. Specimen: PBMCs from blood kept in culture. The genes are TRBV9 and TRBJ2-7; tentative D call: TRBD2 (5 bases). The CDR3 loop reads CASSVFETGEQYF. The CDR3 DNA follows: TGTGCCAGCAGCGTATTTGAGACGGGGGAGCAGTACTTC.